The 3 T cell receptor beta chains presented below share a single source sample, sequenced in a study of blood T cell repertoires in COVID-19 (dated by TCRdb to the early 2020s). Library generation was performed with the immunoSEQ multiplex PCR assay. The immuneACCESS repertoire file appears here via TCRdb, limited to in-frame rearrangements. These files lack a portion of the clones; in checked studies, under half of the deficit traces to unresolved V genes, and the cause of the others is not known. The sample has 220,000 or so clones on record, about 80% of them singletons. 1.3% of the sample is held by the ten biggest clonotypes. The material sequenced was PBMCs or T cells enriched from blood (not recorded which). These TCRs come from a middle-aged woman with acute COVID-19.

The chain uses TRBV7-6 and TRBJ2-1, with D perhaps matching TRBD1 (6 bases). The V gene's germline CDR1 is SGHVS and CDR2 FNYEAQ. V was clipped by 6 bases and J by 10 bases, with 25 bases between them. The CDR3 is 16 residues long. The CDR3 DNA follows: TGTGCCAGCAGAGTCGGAACAGGGTCTGGCAATGAAGAGCAGTTCTTC. It is translated as CASRVGTGSGNEEQFF.

The chain combines TRBV14 with TRBJ2-3; the match to TRBD2 covers 7 bases. From germline, CDR1 is SGHDN and CDR2 FVKESK. V trimming: 0 bases; J trimming: 3 bases; junction bases outside the gene matches: 3. This CDR3 contains 15 residues. CDR3 bases: TGTGCCAGCAGCCAAGATCCTAGCGGAACAGATACGCAGTATTTT. Amino acids: CASSQDPSGTDTQYF.

The CDR3 DNA reads TGTGCCTGGAAAGTGGGGGGGGTTAACGAGCAGTACTTC. This codes for CAWKVGGVNEQYF. V and J are TRBV30 and TRBJ2-7, with 7 bases matching TRBD2. The CDR3 has 13 amino acids. J gave up 5 bases and V 4 bases, and 8 bases lay outside the gene matches. Germline V gives CDR1 GTSNPN, CDR2 SVGIG (reference sequence).